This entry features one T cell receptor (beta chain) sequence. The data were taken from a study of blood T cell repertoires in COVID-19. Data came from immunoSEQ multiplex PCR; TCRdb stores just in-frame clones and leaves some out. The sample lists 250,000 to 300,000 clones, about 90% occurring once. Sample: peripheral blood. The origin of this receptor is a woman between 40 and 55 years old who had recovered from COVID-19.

The CDR3 sequence: CASSAPGRIHEQYF. Here the CDR3 DNA reads TGTGCCAGCAGCGCCCCTGGCCGAATCCACGAGCAGTACTTC. The chain links TRBV9 to TRBJ2-7; unclear D gene. CDR3 size: 14 residues. The V gene's germline CDR1 is SGDLS and CDR2 YYNGEE. V shed 3 bases and J shed 5 bases, with 15 bases lying between them.